These 31 T cell receptor beta chains were sequenced from one sample in a study of graft-versus-host responses after intestinal transplantation (dated by TCRdb to about 2021). Their antigen targets remain unknown. Library construction relied on the immunoSEQ multiplex PCR assay. Entries here come from immuneACCESS through TCRdb and include only in-frame sequences with V and J called. Some clones fail to appear in such tables; in the studies checked, an unresolved V gene covers under half of the shortfall, and the cause of the remainder is unknown. The sample table lists around 89,000 clones, roughly 92% of them with a count of one. About 0.44% of the sample is in the top ten clones. In light of the paper, this sample's time point label describes: cells obtained before transplantation from donor or recipient. Here the sequenced sample was unstimulated CD8+ T cells sorted from spleen or lymph node cells, taken before transplant. Receptors were obtained from a human donor who was the organ donor for an intestinal transplant.

The chain is built from TRBV29-1 and TRBJ1-1, with TRBD1 matching 7 bases. The CDR3 runs to 14 residues. The germline V gene encodes CDR1 SQVTM and CDR2 ANQGSEA. The trim removed 1 base at V and 1 base at J, leaving 3 bases unmatched. The CDR3 coding sequence is TGCAGCGTTGAAGGGGACAGTAAGAACACTGAAGCTTTCTTT. Its protein product is CSVEGDSKNTEAFF.

The chain recombines TRBV7-3 with TRBJ2-7; no firm D call. The V and J ends lost 0 bases and 5 bases respectively, with 8 bases between them. CDR1 SGHTA and CDR2 FQGTGA come from the germline V gene. The CDR3 length is 13 residues. CDR3 in DNA: TGTGCCAGCAGCTTAACTCCCGGTAACGAGCAGTACTTC. Its translation is CASSLTPGNEQYF. The full variable domain, rest sourced from reference TRBV7-3 and TRBJ2-7, is GAGVSQTPSNKVTEKGKYVELRCDPISGHTALYWYRQSLGQGPEFLIYFQGTGAADDSGLPNDRFFAVRPEGSVSTLKIQRTERGDSAVYLCASSLTPGNEQYFGPGTRLTVT.

The chain carries TRBV15 and TRBJ2-7; a weak D match, TRBD1 (5 bases). V was cut by 5 bases and J by 2 bases, with 10 bases left in between. The CDR3 is 13 amino acids. Per germline, CDR1 LNHNV and CDR2 YYDKDF (reference sequence). CDR3 sequence reads: CATSRTPAYEQYF. CDR3 nucleotide sequence: TGTGCCACCAGCCGGACACCCGCCTACGAGCAGTACTTC.

This clone came up once. The rearrangement uses TRBV5-8 and TRBJ2-7, with a weak D call TRBD2 (5 bases). The CDR3 totals 10 residues. Trimming shortened V by 2 bases and J by 11 bases, and 8 bases separated the two germline ends. The germline gives CDR1 SGHTS, CDR2 YDEGEE. The CDR3 reads CASSLAEKYF. DNA of the CDR3: TGTGCCAGCAGCTTAGCGGAGAAGTACTTC.

This clone was recorded only once. In the same sample, other DNA sequences code for this CDR3. This chain links TRBV9 with TRBJ2-1; TRBD2 matches at 7 bases. The germline V gene encodes CDR1 SGDLS and CDR2 YYNGEE. The length of the CDR3 is 14 residues. Losses at the gene ends were 1 base for V and 3 bases for J; bases not matched to a gene: 1. This CDR3 is CASSVSGGYNEQFF. CDR3 DNA: TGTGCCAGCAGCGTATCGGGGGGCTACAATGAGCAGTTCTTC.

The chain is built from TRBV2 and TRBJ1-1; D not resolved. This CDR3 region has 14 residues. The germline V and J ends were trimmed by 6 bases and 2 bases, with 13 bases remaining between them. Germline CDR1 SNHLY, CDR2 FYNNEI. Written as DNA, the CDR3 is TGTGCCAGCAGGTCAGGAACCTCTAACACTGAAGCTTTCTTT. The encoded protein is CASRSGTSNTEAFF.

The chain combines TRBV7-2 with TRBJ1-5, with 7 bases lining up with TRBD1. V shed 5 bases, J shed 6 bases, and the junction held 1 base outside the gene matches. CDR1 is SGHTA and CDR2 is FQGNSA in the germline V gene. This CDR3 is built from 12 residues. The CDR3 region is CASSRTGQPQHF. Here the CDR3 DNA reads TGTGCCAGCAGCAGGACAGGTCAGCCCCAGCATTTT.

V usage is TRBV5-8 and J usage is TRBJ1-4, with D perhaps TRBD1 (6 bases). The V gene's germline CDR1 is SGHTS and CDR2 YDEGEE. This CDR3 has 13 residues. The germline V and J ends were trimmed by 2 bases and 8 bases, with 10 bases remaining between them. CDR3 sequence: CASSLQGGEKLFF. As DNA, the CDR3 is TGTGCCAGCAGCTTACAGGGTGGGGAAAAACTGTTTTTT.

This clone was counted between two and nine times. The V gene is TRBV4-1, the J gene TRBJ1-3; no firm D call. Germline V CDR1 and CDR2: MGHRA, YSYEKL. V gave up 4 bases and J gave up 2 bases, with 9 bases separating them. The length of the CDR3 is 14 residues. This chain's CDR3 is CASSPSRAGNTIYF. CDR3 DNA: TGCGCCAGCAGCCCGTCGAGGGCTGGAAACACCATATATTTT.

V usage is TRBV7-9 and J usage is TRBJ2-7; 9 nucleotides match TRBD1. The length of the CDR3 is 14 residues. Germline V CDR1 and CDR2: SEHNR, FQNEAQ (reference sequence). Trimming at V came to 4 bases and at J to 0 bases, leaving 1 base not matched to a gene. DNA of the CDR3: TGTGCCAGCAGCTCGACAGGGGGCTCCTACGAGCAGTACTTC. Translated, it gives CASSSTGGSYEQYF.

The CDR3 DNA is TGTGCCAGTAGTCCGCGGGACTACGAGGGGAGAGAGACCCAGTACTTC. Protein product: CASSPRDYEGRETQYF. The V gene is TRBV19, the J gene TRBJ2-5; 7 bases line up with TRBD2. This CDR3 comprises 16 residues. With V trimmed by 5 bases and J by 4 bases, 13 bases remained unmatched. CDR1 LNHDA and CDR2 SQIVND come from the germline V gene (reference sequence). Combining the CDR3 with reference TRBV19 and TRBJ2-5 gives the whole variable domain DGGITQSPKYLFRKEGQNVTLSCEQNLNHDAMYWYRQDPGQGLRLIYYSQIVNDFQKGDIAEGYSVSREKKESFPLTVTSAQKNPTAFYLCASSPRDYEGRETQYFGPGTRLLVL.

CDR3 loop: CASSLDPGGLGEQYF. The CDR3 region has the DNA TGTGCCAGCAGTTTAGACCCCGGGGGGCTCGGCGAGCAGTACTTC. The chain has TRBV6-5 and TRBJ2-7, with a weak D call TRBD2 (7 bases). Trimming cost V 4 bases and J 6 bases, with 19 bases left between them. Germline-derived CDR1 and CDR2 are MNHEY and SVGAGI. This CDR3 spans 15 amino acids.

CDR3 sequence reads: CASSFGSGDEKTQYF. CDR3 sequence (DNA): TGTGCCAGCAGCTTCGGATCGGGGGATGAAAAGACCCAGTACTTC. The chain carries TRBV7-9 and TRBJ2-5; TRBD2 is a possible D gene (6 bases). The CDR3 is made up of 15 amino acids. The germline V and J ends were trimmed by 3 bases and 6 bases, with 17 bases remaining between them. Germline V gene lookup returns CDR1 SEHNR and CDR2 FQNEAQ (reference sequence). Full variable domain (missing parts from reference TRBV7-9 and TRBJ2-5): DTGVSQNPRHKITKRGQNVTFRCDPISEHNRLYWYRQTLGQGPEFLTYFQNEAQLEKSRLLSDRFSAERPKGSFSTLEIQRTEQGDSAMYLCASSFGSGDEKTQYFGPGTRLLVL.

The chain carries TRBV27 and TRBJ2-2, with D possibly TRBD2 on 5 matching bases. This CDR3 has 15 amino acids. V was shortened by 5 bases and J by 5 bases, with 15 bases between the two germline ends. CDR1 is MNHEY and CDR2 is SMNVEV in the germline V gene (reference sequence). CDR3 bases: TGTGCCAGCAGTGCGGACTTCCGATATACCGGGGAGCTGTTTTTT. Translation: CASSADFRYTGELFF.

This clone was detected only once. The chain employs TRBV2 and TRBJ2-4, with D possibly being TRBD2 (5 bases). This CDR3 is built from 14 residues. Germline V gives CDR1 SNHLY, CDR2 FYNNEI. Trimming took 5 bases from V and 8 from J, leaving 16 bases between them. CDR3 loop: CASSFSALRYIQYF. The CDR3 DNA follows: TGTGCCAGCAGTTTTAGCGCCCTCAGATACATTCAGTACTTC. Together with reference TRBV2 and TRBJ2-4, the CDR3 gives the full variable domain: EPEVTQTPSHQVTQMGQEVILRCVPISNHLYFYWYRQILGQKVEFLVSFYNNEISEKSEIFDDQFSVERPDGSNFTLKIRSTKLEDSAMYFCASSFSALRYIQYFGAGTRLSVL.

This rearrangement joins TRBV7-9 to TRBJ2-7; a possible D gene is TRBD2 (5 bases). This CDR3 comprises 13 residues. Trimming left V 7 bases short and J 3 bases short, with 13 bases between. Germline CDR1 is SEHNR and CDR2 is FQNEAQ (reference sequence). The CDR3 sequence is CASTGTVFYEQYF. CDR3 coding DNA: TGTGCCAGCACGGGAACCGTGTTCTACGAGCAGTACTTC.

CDR3 sequence reads: CASSQDRGQPQHF. CDR3 bases: TGCGCCAGCAGCCAAGATCGGGGGCAGCCCCAGCATTTT. The chain combines TRBV4-3 with TRBJ1-5, with a possible D match to TRBD1 (5 bases). The V and J ends lost 0 bases and 7 bases respectively, with 7 bases between them. This CDR3 has 13 amino acids. Per the germline V gene, CDR1 is LGHNA and CDR2 is YSLEER.

The V gene is TRBV27, the J gene TRBJ2-7, with D possibly TRBD2 on 7 matching bases. Germline values: CDR1 MNHEY, CDR2 SMNVEV (reference sequence). CDR3 length: 15 amino acids. V was clipped by 6 bases and J by 0 bases, with 15 bases between them. CDR3 sequence (DNA): TGTGCCAGCAGACCGAGGGGGGGCAACTCCTACGAGCAGTACTTC. It encodes CASRPRGGNSYEQYF.

J is TRBJ2-7 and V is TRBV7-2; 9 positions agree with TRBD1. Looked up from germline, CDR1 is SGHTA and CDR2 is FQGNSA. The CDR3 consists of 16 residues. Unmatched junction bases numbered 13, after V lost 5 bases and J lost 5 bases. In nucleotides, the CDR3 is TGTGCCAGCAGCCCATGGGCGGGACAGGGAACTAACGAGCAGTACTTC. Amino acids: CASSPWAGQGTNEQYF.

The chain carries TRBV29-1 and TRBJ1-2; D unresolved. The CDR3 extends over 11 amino acids. Germline CDR1 reads SQVTM; CDR2 reads ANQGSEA. V gave up 6 bases and J gave up 6 bases, with 11 bases separating them. This CDR3 reads CSVGGSDGYTF. The CDR3 DNA is TGCAGCGTGGGAGGATCAGATGGCTACACCTTC. Full variable domain (missing parts from reference TRBV29-1 and TRBJ1-2): SAVISQKPSRDICQRGTSLTIQCQVDSQVTMMFWYRQQPGQSLTLIATANQGSEATYESGFVIDKFPISRPNLTFSTLTVSNMSPEDSSIYLCSVGGSDGYTFGSGTRLTVV.

V gene TRBV4-1 combines with J gene TRBJ1-1; D gene ambiguous. The CDR3 totals 14 residues. CDR1 and CDR2 (germline): MGHRA, YSYEKL. V lost 3 bases, J lost 2 bases, and 10 bases lay in between. CDR3 sequence reads: CASSQVDTNTEAFF. Written as DNA, the CDR3 is TGCGCCAGCAGCCAGGTAGATACTAACACTGAAGCTTTCTTT.

The chain carries TRBV7-8 and TRBJ2-5, with TRBD1 as a possible D gene (6 bases). Germline V lookup: CDR1 SGHVS, CDR2 FQNEAQ. V lost 6 bases, J lost 5 bases, and 16 bases lay in between. The CDR3 is 14 amino acids. CDR3 sequence reads: CASRRRGGGETQYF. The CDR3 DNA is TGTGCCAGCAGGCGCCGAGGGGGTGGGGAGACCCAGTACTTC.

The rearrangement links TRBV9 to TRBJ1-1; 8 positions match TRBD1. CDR3 size: 15 residues. Germline CDR1 is SGDLS and CDR2 is YYNGEE. V was pared by 0 bases and J by 1 base, with 2 bases of the junction left unmatched. The CDR3 DNA is TGTGCCAGCAGCGTAGGGGGGACAGGGAACACTGAAGCTTTCTTT. This sequence encodes CASSVGGTGNTEAFF. Filled out from reference TRBV9 and TRBJ1-1, the complete variable domain reads DSGVTQTPKHLITATGQRVTLRCSPRSGDLSVYWYQQSLDQGLQFLIQYYNGEERAKGNILERFSAQQFPDLHSELNLSSLELGDSALYFCASSVGGTGNTEAFFGQGTRLTVV.

This chain connects TRBV19 to TRBJ2-7; weak D call: TRBD2 (5 bases). The V and J ends lost 5 bases and 3 bases respectively, with 17 bases between them. The germline V gene has CDR1 LNHDA and CDR2 SQIVND (reference sequence). The CDR3 covers 15 residues. The CDR3 reads CASSAGLGTSYEQYF. CDR3 DNA: TGTGCCAGTAGTGCGGGCTTAGGCACAAGCTACGAGCAGTACTTC. Based on the CDR3 plus reference TRBV19 and TRBJ2-7, the full variable domain is DGGITQSPKYLFRKEGQNVTLSCEQNLNHDAMYWYRQDPGQGLRLIYYSQIVNDFQKGDIAEGYSVSREKKESFPLTVTSAQKNPTAFYLCASSAGLGTSYEQYFGPGTRLTVT.

The rearrangement joins TRBV6-6 to TRBJ2-5; D possibly corresponds to TRBD1 (5 bases). V was trimmed by 4 bases and J by 1 base, leaving 7 bases between them. Germline V CDR1 and CDR2: MNHNY, SVGAGI (reference sequence). The CDR3 has 13 amino acids. CDR3 sequence reads: CASSWGSQETQYF. In DNA form, the CDR3 reads TGTGCCAGCAGTTGGGGCAGCCAAGAGACCCAGTACTTC.

The chain is built from TRBV2 and TRBJ2-5; D ambiguous. With the DNA end fitting TRBJ2-7 better, the J assignment may be wrong. Germline lookup yields CDR1 SNHLY and CDR2 FYNNEI. The CDR3 is made up of 13 amino acids. The CDR3 DNA is TGTGCCAGCAGTGAAAGTTATTACTACGAGCAGTACTTC. Translating gives CASSESYYYEQYF.

This chain links TRBV29-1 with TRBJ2-2; D not resolved. This CDR3 has 12 residues. Trimming stripped 1 base from V and 6 bases from J, with 6 bases between. In germline, CDR1 is SQVTM, CDR2 ANQGSEA. The CDR3 sequence is CSVEGRAGELFF. The CDR3 DNA is TGCAGCGTTGAAGGCCGGGCCGGGGAGCTGTTTTTT.

The CDR3 reads CASSQDLRTGSVGYTF. CDR3 sequence (DNA): TGCGCCAGCAGCCAAGATCTTAGGACAGGGTCGGTTGGCTACACCTTC. This chain connects TRBV4-1 to TRBJ1-2, with 8 bases identical to TRBD1. Germline V gene lookup returns CDR1 MGHRA and CDR2 YSYEKL. CDR3 size: 16 residues. Trimming took 0 bases from V and 7 from J; bases not matched to a gene: 10.

This clone was recorded once. This sequence joins TRBV10-2 and TRBJ2-3; TRBD2 aligns across 9 bases. Germline values: CDR1 WSHSY, CDR2 SAAADI. The CDR3 is made up of 14 amino acids. The trim removed 6 bases at V and 5 bases at J, leaving 6 bases unmatched. CDR3 residues: CASSSLAGRDTQYF. The CDR3 region has the DNA TGCGCCAGCAGCTCCCTAGCGGGGAGAGATACGCAGTATTTT.

The rearrangement uses TRBV6-4 and TRBJ2-1; D ambiguous. Germline values: CDR1 MRHNA, CDR2 SNTAGT. V lost 4 bases, J lost 5 bases, and 9 bases lay in between. CDR3 length equals 13 residues. The CDR3 is CASSAVLNNEQFF. Here the CDR3 DNA reads TGTGCCAGCAGTGCGGTCCTCAACAATGAGCAGTTCTTC.

This sequence joins TRBV20-1 and TRBJ1-2; no clear D gene. The germline V gene has CDR1 DFQATT and CDR2 SNEGSKA (reference sequence). The CDR3 is 10 residues long. Trimming pared 4 bases from V and 3 bases from J, leaving 3 bases between. Written as DNA, the CDR3 is TGCAGTGCTACAGACTATGGCTACACCTTC. Protein product: CSATDYGYTF.